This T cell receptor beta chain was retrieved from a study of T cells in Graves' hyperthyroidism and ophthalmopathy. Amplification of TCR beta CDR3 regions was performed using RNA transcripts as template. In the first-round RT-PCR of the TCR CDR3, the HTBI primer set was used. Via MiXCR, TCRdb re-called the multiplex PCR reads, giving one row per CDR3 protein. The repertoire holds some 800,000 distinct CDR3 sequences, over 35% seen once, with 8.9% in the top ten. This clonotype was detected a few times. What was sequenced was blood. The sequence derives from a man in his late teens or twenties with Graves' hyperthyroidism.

The CDR3 region has the DNA TGTGCCAGCAGCTCCGGGACAGGGAGCCACGAGCAGTACTTC. Translating gives CASSSGTGSHEQYF. The V call is TRBV7-9, the J call TRBJ2-7, with 9 bases lining up with TRBD1. The CDR3 runs 14 residues. Looked up from germline, CDR1 is SEHNR and CDR2 is FQNEAQ (reference sequence). After removal of 4 bases from V and 5 bases from J, the junction contained 6 bases not matched to a gene.